These 27 T cell receptor beta chains originate from one sample sequenced in a study of shared clonotypes between healthy human individuals. Naive CD8 isolation took CD45RO-negative cells positively selected for CCR7 and excluded terminally differentiated effector memory CD45RA+ cells. TCRdb keeps only in-frame clones here, not all; method: immunoSEQ multiplex PCR. Of hundreds of thousands of clones listed, approximately 96% were seen once; the top ten hold about 0.12%. The sample was naive CD8+ T cells sorted from blood. The receptors come from a woman in her twenties or thirties in good health.

The V call is TRBV9, the J call TRBJ2-1; D is possibly TRBD1 (6 bases). CDR3 size: 14 residues. Trimming took 7 bases from V and 2 from J, leaving 13 bases between them. Per the germline V gene, CDR1 is SGDLS and CDR2 is YYNGEE. In nucleotides, the CDR3 is TGTGCCAGCTCAGGGGAGAATCCCTACAATGAGCAGTTCTTC. This encodes CASSGENPYNEQFF.

J is TRBJ2-5 and V is TRBV7-9, with D perhaps assigned TRBD1 or TRBD2 (7 bases each). This CDR3 has 16 amino acids. Trimming shortened V by 4 bases and J by 3 bases, and 18 bases separated the two germline ends. Germline V CDR1 and CDR2: SEHNR, FQNEAQ (reference sequence). Here the CDR3 DNA reads TGTGCCAGCAGCTCCCCGGGGGGACAGCCCAAAGAGACCCAGTACTTC. Translation: CASSSPGGQPKETQYF.

The J gene is TRBJ1-4, the V gene TRBV27; D ambiguous. Trimming took off 6 bases at V and 8 bases at J, with 19 bases between the two ends. CDR1 and CDR2 from the germline V gene are MNHEY and SMNVEV (reference sequence). The CDR3 runs 15 residues. For the CDR3, the DNA is TGTGCCAGCAGGCTATTTGCCCACAATGGGGAAAAACTGTTTTTT. Encoded protein: CASRLFAHNGEKLFF.

This chain uses TRBV7-9 with TRBJ2-3, with 12 bases identical to TRBD2. V was pared by 2 bases and J by 0 bases, with 9 bases of the junction left unmatched. CDR3 length: 19 amino acids. Germline CDR1 reads SEHNR; CDR2 reads FQNEAQ (reference sequence). The CDR3 sequence is CASSLPPSGRAPSTDTQYF. CDR3 in DNA: TGTGCCAGCAGCTTACCCCCTAGCGGGAGGGCCCCTAGCACAGATACGCAGTATTTT.

The chain employs TRBV7-9 and TRBJ1-2, with D tentatively TRBD1 (5 bases). The CDR3 spans 13 residues. Trimming took 5 bases from V and 4 from J, leaving 11 bases between them. Per the germline V gene, CDR1 is SEHNR and CDR2 is FQNEAQ (reference sequence). CDR3 region: CASSPGRGYGYTF. CDR3 coding DNA: TGTGCCAGCAGCCCAGGGCGTGGCTATGGCTACACCTTC.

This rearrangement joins TRBV13 to TRBJ2-7; 11 bases are a match to TRBD2. J gave up 4 bases and V 3 bases, and 2 bases lay outside the gene matches. This CDR3 comprises 14 residues. Germline V gene data show CDR1 as PRHDT and CDR2 as FYEKMQ (reference sequence). The CDR3 sequence: CASSFGTSGYEQYF. CDR3 sequence (DNA): TGTGCCAGCAGCTTTGGGACTAGCGGATACGAGCAGTACTTC.

The chain is built from TRBV29-1 and TRBJ2-3, with D possibly matching TRBD2 (5 bases). CDR1 SQVTM and CDR2 ANQGSEA come from the germline V gene. The CDR3 has 15 amino acids. V was shortened by 3 bases and J by 1 base, with 14 bases between the two germline ends. The CDR3, as DNA: TGCAGCGTTGATGTGGGAGCCGGGGGCACAGATACGCAGTATTTT. It is translated as CSVDVGAGGTDTQYF.

The genes are TRBV10-3 and TRBJ1-1; D possibly corresponds to TRBD1 (6 bases). Germline assignment: CDR1 ENHRY and CDR2 SYGVKD. The CDR3 runs 16 residues. Trimming pared 2 bases from V and 0 bases from J, leaving 13 bases between. The CDR3 region is CAISEGLEGVNTEAFF. CDR3 nucleotide sequence: TGTGCCATCAGTGAGGGGTTGGAGGGGGTGAACACTGAAGCTTTCTTT.

The V call is TRBV11-1, the J call TRBJ2-7; TRBD2 agrees at 9 bases. Unmatched junction bases numbered 12, after V lost 2 bases and J lost 4 bases. Germline CDR1 is SGHAT and CDR2 is FQDESV (reference sequence). The CDR3 length is 17 residues. CDR3 sequence (DNA): TGTGCCAGCAGCTTACCAAATGGAAGCGGGAGGTCTTACGAGCAGTACTTC. Translating it yields CASSLPNGSGRSYEQYF. Using reference TRBV11-1 and TRBJ2-7 for the parts outside the CDR3, the full variable domain is EAEVAQSPRYKITEKSQAVAFWCDPISGHATLYWYRQILGQGPELLVQFQDESVVDDSQLPKDRFSAERLKGVDSTLKIQPAELGDSAMYLCASSLPNGSGRSYEQYFGPGTRLTVT.

The chain uses TRBV5-4 and TRBJ2-7; 8 nucleotides align to TRBD2. This CDR3 spans 15 amino acids. Per the germline V gene, CDR1 is SGHNT and CDR2 is YYREEE (reference sequence). With V trimmed by 0 bases and J by 5 bases, 7 bases remained unmatched. The CDR3 protein is CASSLAGTRFDEQYF. As DNA, the CDR3 is TGTGCCAGCAGCTTGGCCGGGACTAGGTTCGACGAGCAGTACTTC.

This chain links TRBV29-1 with TRBJ2-3, with 10 bases that match TRBD2. Germline assignment: CDR1 SQVTM and CDR2 ANQGSEA. Losses at the gene ends were 3 bases for V and 4 bases for J; bases not matched to a gene: 10. The CDR3 consists of 16 residues. CDR3 nucleotide sequence: TGCAGCGTTGAGAAGACTAGCGGGCGTATGCCAGATACGCAGTATTTT. Its protein is CSVEKTSGRMPDTQYF.

This clone was picked up one time. This chain uses TRBV6-1 with TRBJ1-1; D perhaps matches TRBD1 (6 bases). CDR3 length equals 14 residues. Germline values: CDR1 MNHNS, CDR2 SASEGT. The V end lost 7 bases, the J end lost 7 bases, and 19 bases lay between the germline ends. The CDR3 DNA sequence: TGTGCCAGCAACACCATCAGGGGCGAGGATGAAGCTTTCTTT. Protein: CASNTIRGEDEAFF.

CDR3 nucleotides: TGCGCCAGCTTACTAGGACAGGCCAACTTGCAGCCCCAGCATTTT. It yields the protein CASLLGQANLQPQHF. J is TRBJ1-5 and V is TRBV10-1; 7 bases are a match to TRBD1. This CDR3 is built from 15 residues. V was clipped by 8 bases and J by 7 bases; unmatched bases: 14. Per the germline V gene, CDR1 is WNHNN and CDR2 is SYGVQD (reference sequence).

This sequence joins TRBV7-9 and TRBJ2-7; D perhaps matches TRBD2 (6 bases). Trimming removed 5 bases at V and 4 bases at J, with 9 bases between. Per the germline V gene, CDR1 is SEHNR and CDR2 is FQNEAQ (reference sequence). This CDR3 is 12 amino acids long. The CDR3 spells CASSVAGYEQYF. CDR3 nucleotide sequence: TGTGCCAGCAGCGTTGCGGGATACGAGCAGTACTTC. Supplemented by reference TRBV7-9 and TRBJ2-7, the full variable domain reads DTGVSQNPRHKITKRGQNVTFRCDPISEHNRLYWYRQTLGQGPEFLTYFQNEAQLEKSRLLSDRFSAERPKGSFSTLEIQRTEQGDSAMYLCASSVAGYEQYFGPGTRLTVT.

This rearrangement joins TRBV28 to TRBJ2-3, with D unresolved. The germline V and J ends were trimmed by 4 bases and 1 base, with 6 bases remaining between them. The CDR3 loop spans 13 amino acids. Germline values: CDR1 MDHEN, CDR2 SYDVKM. DNA for the CDR3: TGTGCCAGCAGTTCTCTCGGCACAGATACGCAGTATTTT. Translated: CASSSLGTDTQYF.

Comments on this clone: At one of its ends the junction is not consistent with the germline gene, which may arise from a read error. This chain links TRBV5-1 with TRBJ2-3; D gene ambiguous. This CDR3 spans 12 amino acids. Per the germline V gene, CDR1 is SGHRS and CDR2 is YFSETQ. CDR3 DNA sequence: TGCGCCAGCAGCTTGGAGCACGGATCCGTACATTTT. Translation gives CASSLEHGSVHF.

The CDR3 sequence: CASSMSAGGLNEQFF. The CDR3 DNA reads as TGTGCCAGTAGTATGTCAGCGGGAGGTTTAAATGAGCAGTTCTTC. The V gene is TRBV19, the J gene TRBJ2-1; 9 bases agree with TRBD2. CDR1 LNHDA and CDR2 SQIVND come from the germline V gene (reference sequence). V lost 3 bases and J lost 7; bases outside the gene matches: 7. CDR3 size: 15 residues. Looking up the rest from reference TRBV19 and TRBJ2-1 gives the full variable domain: DGGITQSPKYLFRKEGQNVTLSCEQNLNHDAMYWYRQDPGQGLRLIYYSQIVNDFQKGDIAEGYSVSREKKESFPLTVTSAQKNPTAFYLCASSMSAGGLNEQFFGPGTRLTVL.

The chain recombines TRBV5-4 with TRBJ2-5; D not certain. This CDR3 spans 14 amino acids. V shed 4 bases and J shed 0 bases, with 10 bases lying between them. CDR1 and CDR2 (germline): SGHNT, YYREEE (reference sequence). Here the CDR3 DNA reads TGTGCCAGCAGCCTTAGGACGGACCAAGAGACCCAGTACTTC. Translated: CASSLRTDQETQYF.

J is TRBJ2-3 and V is TRBV7-9; tentatively, D is TRBD2 (5 bases). This CDR3 has 15 residues. The germline V and J ends were trimmed by 7 bases and 5 bases, with 19 bases remaining between them. CDR1 and CDR2 (germline): SEHNR, FQNEAQ (reference sequence). CDR3 protein: CASTEPPLDVDTQYF. CDR3 nucleotide sequence: TGTGCCAGCACCGAACCCCCACTAGATGTAGATACGCAGTATTTT.

The chain recombines TRBV27 with TRBJ2-6; D tentatively fits TRBD1 or TRBD2 (5 bases each). This CDR3 contains 16 residues. Trimming stripped 3 bases from V and 2 bases from J, with 11 bases between. CDR1 is MNHEY and CDR2 is SMNVEV in the germline V gene (reference sequence). CDR3 bases: TGTGCCAGCAGTTTGGGGGTAGGGACTGGGGCCAACGTCCTGACTTTC. This gives the protein CASSLGVGTGANVLTF.

The chain uses TRBV27 and TRBJ1-5; D is uncertain. The CDR3 runs to 13 residues. Germline V gene lookup returns CDR1 MNHEY and CDR2 SMNVEV (reference sequence). Between the trimmed V and J ends, which lost 5 bases and 11 bases, there was a span of 16 bases. The CDR3 reads CASSPGGLSTQHF. The CDR3, as DNA: TGTGCCAGCAGTCCCGGAGGTCTCTCGACCCAGCATTTT.

This clone appeared a single time. The chain has TRBV6-5 and TRBJ2-2; 8 bases match TRBD1. The germline gives CDR1 MNHEY, CDR2 SVGAGI. V trimming: 2 bases; J trimming: 6 bases; junction bases outside the gene matches: 2. CDR3 length: 14 residues. The CDR3 region is CASSYETGAGELFF. The DNA of the CDR3 is TGTGCCAGCAGTTACGAGACAGGGGCCGGGGAGCTGTTTTTT.

CDR3 loop: CASSQEGLLADTYEQYF. Written as DNA, the CDR3 is TGCGCCAGCAGCCAAGAGGGTTTACTAGCGGACACCTACGAGCAGTACTTC. V and J are TRBV4-1 and TRBJ2-7, with 8 nucleotides matching TRBD2. Germline trimming cut 0 bases from V and 2 bases from J; bases unmatched to any gene: 9. The CDR3 runs to 17 residues. Germline lookup yields CDR1 MGHRA and CDR2 YSYEKL.

The chain carries TRBV27 and TRBJ2-1; D might be TRBD1 or TRBD2, each matching 5 bases. The length of the CDR3 is 15 residues. V was clipped by 0 bases and J by 10 bases, with 16 bases between them. Germline V lookup: CDR1 MNHEY, CDR2 SMNVEV (reference sequence). CDR3 residues: CASSLSPGTRVEQFF. DNA of the CDR3: TGTGCCAGCAGTTTATCGCCGGGGACGAGAGTAGAGCAGTTCTTC.

The chain carries TRBV7-9 and TRBJ2-7, with D perhaps TRBD2 (6 bases). V lost 3 bases, J lost 0 bases, and 12 bases lay in between. Germline values: CDR1 SEHNR, CDR2 FQNEAQ (reference sequence). The CDR3 runs 15 residues. CDR3 DNA sequence: TGTGCCAGCAGCTTCGCTAGCGCCAGCTCCTACGAGCAGTACTTC. Encoded protein: CASSFASASSYEQYF.

This chain joins TRBV27 and TRBJ1-4, with TRBD1 matching over 7 bases. V trimming: 9 bases; J trimming: 0 bases; junction bases outside the gene matches: 7. Germline assignment: CDR1 MNHEY and CDR2 SMNVEV (reference sequence). The CDR3 runs to 15 residues. This chain's CDR3 is CARPGTVATNEKLFF. The CDR3 coding sequence is TGTGCCAGACCCGGGACAGTTGCAACTAATGAAAAACTGTTTTTT.

The chain has TRBV10-1 and TRBJ1-5; tentative D call: TRBD1 (5 bases). V was trimmed by 4 bases and J by 7 bases, leaving 38 bases between them. The CDR3 length is 22 residues. CDR1 is WNHNN, CDR2 SYGVQD, per germline (reference sequence). CDR3 sequence (DNA): TGCGCCAGCAGTGGCGGCCATGGGTTTAGGCCTGCGCTCGGGGCACATGGCCAGCCCCAGCATTTT. This encodes CASSGGHGFRPALGAHGQPQHF.